These 21 T cell receptor beta chains share one sample of origin, sequenced in a study of T cell responses to AZD1222 COVID-19 vaccine. The repertoire was sequenced with immunoSEQ multiplex PCR; TCRdb's copy has only in-frame clones and lacks some. The repertoire includes 95,000 to 120,000 clones, 86% of them detected once, and 2.5% to 4% sits in the top ten. The specimen comprised peripheral blood, sampled on day 0 of AZD1222 vaccination. The receptors stem from an adult in good health.

This clone was recorded a few times. The rearrangement joins TRBV19 to TRBJ2-5; D gene uncertain. The CDR3 runs 11 residues. The V gene's germline CDR1 is LNHDA and CDR2 SQIVND (reference sequence). Trimming pared 4 bases from V and 2 bases from J, leaving 2 bases between. This CDR3 is CASSTQETQYF. CDR3 nucleotides: TGTGCCAGTAGTACACAAGAGACCCAGTACTTC.

The chain links TRBV5-6 to TRBJ1-5, with D unresolved. Germline-derived CDR1 and CDR2 are SGHDT and YYEEEE. V was cut by 5 bases and J by 4 bases, with 7 bases left in between. This CDR3 is built from 12 residues. The CDR3: CASRSGNQPQHF. In nucleotides, the CDR3 is TGTGCCAGCAGGTCCGGAAATCAGCCCCAGCATTTT.

The chain recombines TRBV9 with TRBJ1-1; D not certain. The V end was cut by 2 bases, the J end by 3 bases, with 11 bases between. CDR1 and CDR2 from the germline V gene are SGDLS and YYNGEE. The CDR3 has 14 residues. CDR3 DNA sequence: TGTGCCAGCAGCGTGATCGGGGAGGACACTGAAGCTTTCTTT. Translating gives CASSVIGEDTEAFF.

This chain joins TRBV3-1 (or the pseudogene TRBV3-2) and TRBJ2-7, with no clear D. Deletions cut 0 bases from V and 6 bases from J, with 9 bases between. Germline CDR1 is LGHDT and CDR2 is YNNKEL (reference sequence). The length of the CDR3 is 13 residues. CDR3 coding DNA: TGTGCCAGCAGCCAAGAGGGTCTCGTCGAGCAGTACTTC. Protein: CASSQEGLVEQYF.

The rearrangement uses TRBV4-1 and TRBJ1-4; 7 nucleotides line up with TRBD1. V lost 2 bases, J lost 0 bases, and 3 bases stayed unmatched. The length of the CDR3 is 16 residues. Germline loops: CDR1 MGHRA, CDR2 YSYEKL. CDR3 nucleotides: TGCGCCAGCAGCCAACCCACAGGGGCAACTAATGAAAAACTGTTTTTT. Protein sequence: CASSQPTGATNEKLFF.

This clone was observed a handful of times. V gene TRBV7-9 combines with J gene TRBJ2-7; D is ambiguous. Trimming took 5 bases from V and 0 from J, leaving 14 bases between them. Per the germline V gene, CDR1 is SEHNR and CDR2 is FQNEAQ (reference sequence). This CDR3 is 15 amino acids long. The CDR3 nucleotides are TGTGCCAGCAGCCTCATGAGGACGGTCTCCTACGAGCAGTACTTC. It specifies CASSLMRTVSYEQYF.

Only one count was recorded for this clone. The chain is built from TRBV7-2 and TRBJ2-7; D might be TRBD2 (5 bases). CDR1 is SGHTA, CDR2 FQGNSA, per germline. Between the trimmed V and J ends, which lost 1 base and 4 bases, there was a span of 14 bases. The CDR3 extends over 15 amino acids. CDR3 sequence: CASSLVSGLGYEQYF. The CDR3 DNA reads as TGTGCCAGCAGCTTAGTAAGCGGACTGGGGTACGAGCAGTACTTC.

This clone is a singleton in its sample. CDR3 amino acids: CAISSGLNTGELFF. CDR3 sequence (DNA): TGTGCCATCAGCTCTGGCCTGAACACCGGGGAGCTGTTTTTT. The chain is built from TRBV10-3 and TRBJ2-2; D is unresolved. The CDR3 is 14 amino acids. The V gene's germline CDR1 is ENHRY and CDR2 SYGVKD. The V and J ends lost 6 bases and 1 base respectively, with 9 bases between them.

The rearrangement joins TRBV5-4 to TRBJ1-4; D is perhaps TRBD1 (6 bases). CDR1 and CDR2 (germline): SGHNT, YYREEE (reference sequence). CDR3 size: 16 residues. Between the trimmed V and J ends, which lost 1 base and 4 bases, there was a span of 14 bases. In DNA, the CDR3 is TGTGCCAGCAGCTTGAGCGCAGGACAGCTTAATGAAAAACTGTTTTTT. Protein sequence: CASSLSAGQLNEKLFF.

J is TRBJ1-2 and V is TRBV6-5; tentative D call: TRBD1 (6 bases). CDR1 is MNHEY and CDR2 is SVGAGI in the germline V gene. V was shortened by 7 bases and J by 8 bases, with 17 bases between the two germline ends. CDR3 length: 13 amino acids. CDR3 DNA sequence: TGTGCCAGCAAGGTTACAGGGTCGAAGGGCTACACCTTC. Amino acid sequence: CASKVTGSKGYTF.

This clone has just one count. V is TRBV3-1 (or the pseudogene TRBV3-2) and J is TRBJ1-2; D is ambiguous. The length of the CDR3 is 14 residues. From germline, CDR1 is LGHDT and CDR2 YNNKEL (reference sequence). The V and J ends lost 3 bases and 2 bases respectively, with 10 bases between them. The chain's CDR3 is CASSQSNINYGYTF. The CDR3 DNA is TGTGCCAGCAGCCAGTCAAATATCAACTATGGCTACACCTTC.

In DNA, the CDR3 is TGTGCCAGCTCCGGGCGGGGTCATCGGTTTTACGAGCAGTACTTC. It encodes CASSGRGHRFYEQYF. The rearrangement joins TRBV28 to TRBJ2-7, with a possible D match to TRBD2 (6 bases). From germline, CDR1 is MDHEN and CDR2 SYDVKM. The CDR3 length is 15 residues. Trimming cost V 8 bases and J 4 bases, with 21 bases left between them.

The chain combines TRBV2 with TRBJ2-5, with D tentatively TRBD1 or TRBD2 (6 bases each). Between the trimmed V and J ends, which lost 7 bases and 1 base, there was a span of 13 bases. This CDR3 region has 14 residues. Germline-derived CDR1 and CDR2 are SNHLY and FYNNEI. As DNA, the CDR3 is TGTGCCAGCATTCCGGGGGCCGCCCAAGAGACCCAGTACTTC. This codes for CASIPGAAQETQYF.

J is TRBJ2-7 and V is TRBV7-9, with TRBD1 matching over 9 bases. Germline V gene data show CDR1 as SEHNR and CDR2 as FQNEAQ (reference sequence). This CDR3 region has 13 residues. The V and J ends lost 3 bases and 7 bases, in that order; junction bases with no gene match: 4. CDR3 residues: CASSFTGGSEQYF. The CDR3 DNA follows: TGTGCCAGCAGCTTTACAGGGGGCAGTGAGCAGTACTTC. The complete variable domain, with remaining parts taken from reference TRBV7-9 and TRBJ2-7, reads DTGVSQNPRHKITKRGQNVTFRCDPISEHNRLYWYRQTLGQGPEFLTYFQNEAQLEKSRLLSDRFSAERPKGSFSTLEIQRTEQGDSAMYLCASSFTGGSEQYFGPGTRLTVT.

V and J are TRBV6-7 and TRBJ2-7; 7 bases line up with TRBD1. TRBV6-7 is classed as an ORF, of uncertain function. The CDR3 sequence is 16 residues long. With 2 bases clipped from V and 2 bases from J, the junction kept 9 bases outside the gene matches. CDR3 nucleotide sequence: TGTGCCAGCAGTTACAAGGGACAGCATGGAACCTACGAGCAGTACTTC. It specifies CASSYKGQHGTYEQYF.

V usage is TRBV30 and J usage is TRBJ1-1; D unclear. With 1 base removed from V and 2 bases from J, the gap between germline ends came to 5 bases. Germline V CDR1 and CDR2: GTSNPN, SVGIG (reference sequence). The CDR3 runs 12 residues. The CDR3 region is CAWSGSNTEAFF. For the CDR3, the DNA is TGTGCCTGGAGTGGGAGCAACACTGAAGCTTTCTTT. The whole variable domain, remainder taken from reference TRBV30 and TRBJ1-1, is SQTIHQWPATLVQPVGSPLSLECTVEGTSNPNLYWYRQAAGRGLQLLFYSVGIGQISSEVPQNLSASRPQDRQFILSSKKLLLSDSGFYLCAWSGSNTEAFFGQGTRLTVV.

In regard to this clone: The sample contains more than one DNA sequence encoding this CDR3. The chain links TRBV4-1 to TRBJ1-5; D ambiguous. The CDR3 runs to 12 residues. With 2 bases removed from V and 3 bases from J, the gap between germline ends came to 2 bases. CDR1 and CDR2 (germline): MGHRA, YSYEKL. In DNA, the CDR3 is TGCGCCAGCAGCCAAAACAATCAGCCCCAGCATTTT. It encodes CASSQNNQPQHF.

The rearrangement links TRBV18 to TRBJ1-5; D unresolved. Trimming took 2 bases from V and 6 from J, leaving 11 bases between them. This CDR3 is 14 amino acids long. Germline lookup yields CDR1 KGHSH and CDR2 LQKENI. The CDR3 loop reads CASSPSEVSQPQHF. The CDR3 bases are TGTGCCAGCTCACCATCCGAGGTCAGTCAGCCCCAGCATTTT.

J is TRBJ2-7 and V is TRBV28, with D tentatively TRBD2 (6 bases). The V end was cut by 6 bases, the J end by 5 bases, with 23 bases between. The CDR3 is 16 amino acids. In germline, CDR1 is MDHEN, CDR2 SYDVKM. The CDR3 bases are TGTGCCAGCAGCCCTATGGGGGGTTACAGGTACCACGAGCAGTACTTC. Protein: CASSPMGGYRYHEQYF.

This clone was detected only once. The chain uses TRBV5-8 and TRBJ1-1, with D possibly being TRBD1 (5 bases). The germline gives CDR1 SGHTS, CDR2 YDEGEE. The V and J ends lost 5 bases and 11 bases respectively, with 22 bases between them. This CDR3 has 14 amino acids. The CDR3 region is CASRYLGDSVAAFF. The CDR3 coding sequence is TGTGCCAGCAGGTACTTAGGGGATTCAGTGGCGGCTTTCTTT.

The rearrangement uses TRBV18 and TRBJ1-4; TRBD1 aligns across 9 bases. Germline values: CDR1 KGHSH, CDR2 LQKENI. The CDR3 loop spans 17 amino acids. Trimming cost V 8 bases and J 0 bases; bases outside gene matches: 10. CDR3 nucleotides: TGTGCCAGCGCAAGGACAGGGGCGACCCCAACTAATGAAAAACTGTTTTTT. This sequence encodes CASARTGATPTNEKLFF.